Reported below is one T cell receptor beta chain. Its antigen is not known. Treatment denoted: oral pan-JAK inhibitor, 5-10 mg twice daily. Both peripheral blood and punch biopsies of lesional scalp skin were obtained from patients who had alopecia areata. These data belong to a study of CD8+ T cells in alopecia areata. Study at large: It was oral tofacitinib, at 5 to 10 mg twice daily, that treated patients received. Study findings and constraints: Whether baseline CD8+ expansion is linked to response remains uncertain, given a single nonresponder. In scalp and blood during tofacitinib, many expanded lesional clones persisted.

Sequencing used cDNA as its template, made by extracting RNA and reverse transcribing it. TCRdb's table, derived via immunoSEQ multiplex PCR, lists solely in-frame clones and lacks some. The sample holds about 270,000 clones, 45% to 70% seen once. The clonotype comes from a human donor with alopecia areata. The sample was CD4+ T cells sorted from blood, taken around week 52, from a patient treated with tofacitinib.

The CDR3 DNA follows: TGTGCCAGCAGCTTATCAGGGGTAGGTCAGCCCCAGCATTTT. Protein: CASSLSGVGQPQHF. V gene TRBV7-2 combines with J gene TRBJ1-5, with D tentatively TRBD1 (6 bases). The CDR3 runs to 14 residues. CDR1 is SGHTA and CDR2 is FQGNSA in the germline V gene. The V and J ends lost 2 bases and 6 bases respectively, with 11 bases between them.